The 15 T cell receptor beta chains below come from one sample, sequenced in a study of CD8 T cells in Susac syndrome. The RNA input was about 0.5 to 1 ug, and it was reverse transcribed with random hexamers. TCRdb re-called the immunoSEQ multiplex PCR reads with MiXCR, one entry per CDR3 protein. This sample carries some 110,000 distinct CDR3 sequences, under 96% of them seen once, and the ten largest clones take 0.11% to 0.15%. Sequencing was performed on CD4+ T cells from PBMCs. The receptor set was obtained from a human donor with Susac syndrome.

The chain carries TRBV6-6 and TRBJ1-4; a possible D gene is TRBD1 (6 bases). Trimming removed 9 bases at V and 8 bases at J, with 16 bases between. The CDR3 extends over 13 amino acids. Germline V gene data show CDR1 as MNHNY and CDR2 as SVGAGI (reference sequence). This CDR3 is CASARGSGEKLFF. The CDR3 DNA reads as TGTGCCAGTGCAAGGGGGAGCGGCGAAAAACTGTTTTTT.

V usage is TRBV28 and J usage is TRBJ1-2; maybe TRBD1 (6 bases). Trimming pared 6 bases from V and 7 bases from J, leaving 21 bases between. This CDR3 has 15 amino acids. Germline CDR1 and CDR2: MDHEN and SYDVKM. The CDR3 loop is CASSPIDRLISGYTF. The CDR3 DNA sequence: TGTGCCAGCAGCCCAATCGACAGGTTAATTAGTGGCTACACCTTC.

The chain has TRBV29-1 and TRBJ1-1, with a weak D call TRBD1 (6 bases). Trimming left V 3 bases short and J 2 bases short, with 13 bases between. CDR1 SQVTM and CDR2 ANQGSEA come from the germline V gene. The CDR3 is 14 residues long. CDR3 sequence: CSVDSGAHNTEAFF. DNA of the CDR3: TGCAGCGTTGATTCAGGGGCGCATAACACTGAAGCTTTCTTT.

The chain employs TRBV20-1 and TRBJ2-4; TRBD2 matches at 9 bases. V trimming: 7 bases; J trimming: 8 bases; junction bases outside the gene matches: 12. CDR1 is DFQATT, CDR2 SNEGSKA, per germline (reference sequence). CDR3 size: 14 residues. CDR3: CSVPITRGGDIQYF. CDR3 nucleotide sequence: TGCAGTGTCCCAATCACACGCGGGGGGGACATTCAGTACTTC.

The rearrangement joins TRBV10-3 to TRBJ1-2; 9 nucleotides agree with TRBD1. The CDR3 spans 14 residues. The J segment lost 6 bases and the V segment lost 2 bases, leaving 4 bases of the junction unmatched. CDR1 and CDR2 (germline): ENHRY, SYGVKD. The CDR3 protein is CAISERGQGDGYTF. The DNA for the CDR3 is TGTGCCATCAGTGAGAGGGGACAGGGCGATGGCTACACCTTC.

J is TRBJ1-2 and V is TRBV6-1; D call uncertain. This CDR3 has 13 residues. The V and J ends lost 6 bases and 6 bases respectively, with 14 bases between them. Germline V gene sequence: CDR1 MNHNS, CDR2 SASEGT. This CDR3 is CASSLKALHGYTF. The CDR3 nucleotides read TGTGCCAGCAGCCTGAAGGCCCTACATGGCTACACCTTC.

The V call is TRBV30, the J call TRBJ2-3; no firm D call. V was pared by 2 bases and J by 2 bases, with 11 bases between. The germline CDR1 and CDR2 sequences are GTSNPN and SVGIG (reference sequence). The CDR3 extends over 14 amino acids. The CDR3 spells CAWSRFLATDTQYF. CDR3 DNA sequence: TGTGCCTGGAGTAGGTTCTTGGCCACAGATACGCAGTATTTT.

The V and J genes are TRBV5-6 and TRBJ2-7; no reliable D call. Between the trimmed V and J ends, which lost 0 bases and 6 bases, there was a span of 7 bases. Germline CDR1 and CDR2: SGHDT and YYEEEE. CDR3 length: 12 amino acids. In nucleotides, the CDR3 is TGTGCCAGCAGCTTGGAAGGGCTCGAGCAGTACTTC. Its translation is CASSLEGLEQYF. The variable domain in full, with the rest retrieved from reference TRBV5-6 and TRBJ2-7, is DAGVTQSPTHLIKTRGQQVTLRCSPKSGHDTVSWYQQALGQGPQFIFQYYEEEERQRGNFPDRFSGHQFPNYSSELNVNALLLGDSALYLCASSLEGLEQYFGPGTRLTVT.

The rearrangement uses TRBV30 and TRBJ2-5, with 8 nucleotides matching TRBD1. Trimming cost V 5 bases and J 4 bases; bases outside gene matches: 6. Germline values: CDR1 GTSNPN, CDR2 SVGIG (reference sequence). The CDR3 extends over 13 amino acids. The CDR3 here is CAWAQGAGETQYF. The CDR3 region has the DNA TGTGCCTGGGCGCAGGGGGCGGGAGAGACCCAGTACTTC.

The chain uses TRBV5-1 and TRBJ2-5, with D maybe TRBD2 (5 bases). Trimming took 6 bases from V and 5 from J, leaving 17 bases between them. Germline V gives CDR1 SGHRS, CDR2 YFSETQ. The CDR3 has 14 amino acids. This chain's CDR3 is CASNYEGVVETQYF. The DNA of the CDR3 is TGCGCCAGCAACTACGAGGGAGTCGTGGAGACCCAGTACTTC.

The chain recombines TRBV6-6 with TRBJ2-1; 8 bases line up with TRBD1. The length of the CDR3 is 14 residues. The germline V gene has CDR1 MNHNY and CDR2 SVGAGI (reference sequence). Trimming cost V 6 bases and J 7 bases; bases outside gene matches: 8. The CDR3 region is CASSQTGDGNEQFF. For the CDR3, the DNA is TGTGCCAGCAGCCAGACAGGGGATGGTAATGAGCAGTTCTTC.

Turning to this clonotype: Germline and junction disagree at one end, which may indicate a read error. The gene calls are TRBV19 and TRBJ1-5, with 8 bases aligning to TRBD1. The CDR3 spans 14 residues. CDR1 is LNHDA, CDR2 SQIVND, per germline (reference sequence). CDR3 amino acids: CAGRRTGRAQPQHF. CDR3 DNA: TGTGCCGGTAGGAGGACAGGGAGAGCTCAGCCCCAGCATTTT.

The rearrangement uses TRBV29-1 and TRBJ1-1; no definite D call. Trimming took off 8 bases at V and 5 bases at J, with 12 bases between the two ends. From germline, CDR1 is SQVTM and CDR2 ANQGSEA. The CDR3 is 11 residues long. The CDR3 DNA reads TGCAGCAATACCTTAAAAACTGAAGCTTTCTTT. The encoded protein is CSNTLKTEAFF. The whole variable domain, filled in from reference TRBV29-1 and TRBJ1-1, reads SAVISQKPSRDICQRGTSLTIQCQVDSQVTMMFWYRQQPGQSLTLIATANQGSEATYESGFVIDKFPISRPNLTFSTLTVSNMSPEDSSIYLCSNTLKTEAFFGQGTRLTVV.

This rearrangement joins TRBV9 to TRBJ2-3; possibly TRBD2 for D (7 bases). V was clipped by 3 bases and J by 0 bases, with 11 bases between them. CDR1 is SGDLS, CDR2 YYNGEE, per germline. The CDR3 totals 15 residues. CDR3 in amino acids: CASSAGGGSTDTQYF. The CDR3 DNA reads TGTGCCAGCAGCGCGGGGGGCGGTAGCACAGATACGCAGTATTTT.

The V and J genes are TRBV20-1 and TRBJ2-2; D remains ambiguous. The CDR3 is made up of 14 amino acids. Trimming removed 2 bases at V and 5 bases at J, with 12 bases between. Germline V gene sequence: CDR1 DFQATT, CDR2 SNEGSKA (reference sequence). CDR3 in amino acids: CSARRPLGTGELFF. The DNA for the CDR3 is TGCAGTGCTAGACGCCCACTTGGAACCGGGGAGCTGTTTTTT.